Each of the 32 T cell receptor beta chains below was sequenced from the same sample in a study of STAT5B mutations in CD4+ large granular lymphocyte leukemia (dated 2022 in TCRdb). The library was produced with the immunoSEQ multiplex PCR assay. TCRdb obtained this table from immuneACCESS and retained in-frame rearrangements with V and J assigned. These tables miss some clones; where compared with another copy, unresolved V genes account for less than half of the shortfall, and the remainder is unexplained. The sample table shows 23,000 or so clones, and about 79% are seen once. The top ten clones comprise approximately 0.4% of the sample. The sequenced sample was CD4+ T cells from blood buffy coats. Every receptor here comes from a human donor in good health.

The chain joins TRBV2 to TRBJ1-5; 7 positions match TRBD1. Germline-derived CDR1 and CDR2 are SNHLY and FYNNEI. This CDR3 has 14 amino acids. V lost 5 bases, J lost 2 bases, and 3 bases stayed unmatched. DNA of the CDR3: TGTGCCAGCAGTACTCAGGGGGGCAATCAGCCCCAGCATTTT. It yields the protein CASSTQGGNQPQHF.

V usage is TRBV11-2 and J usage is TRBJ2-7; the D gene is possibly TRBD2 (5 bases). V was cut by 2 bases and J by 0 bases, with 11 bases left in between. This CDR3 is built from 15 residues. Germline loops: CDR1 SGHAT, CDR2 FQNNGV. CDR3 nucleotide sequence: TGTGCCAGCAGCTTATTTGGGGAGTCCTCCTACGAGCAGTACTTC. It translates to CASSLFGESSYEQYF.

This sequence joins TRBV28 and TRBJ1-6, with 11 bases that match TRBD1. J gave up 10 bases and V 0 bases, and 11 bases lay outside the gene matches. Germline lookup yields CDR1 MDHEN and CDR2 SYDVKM. The CDR3 contains 18 residues. This CDR3 reads CASSLWQSGQGGWSPLHF. CDR3 DNA: TGTGCCAGCAGTTTATGGCAATCGGGACAGGGGGGGTGGTCACCCCTCCACTTT.

This chain links TRBV11-2 with TRBJ2-1; TRBD2 matches 10 bases. CDR1 and CDR2 from the germline V gene are SGHAT and FQNNGV. The CDR3 length is 16 residues. V trimming: 4 bases; J trimming: 8 bases; junction bases outside the gene matches: 11. The CDR3 DNA sequence: TGTGCCAGCAGCTCACTAGCGGGAAGGGCAAGGCATGAGCAGTTCTTC. Translating it yields CASSSLAGRARHEQFF. Variable domain in full (rest from reference TRBV11-2 and TRBJ2-1): EAGVAQSPRYKIIEKRQSVAFWCNPISGHATLYWYQQILGQGPKLLIQFQNNGVVDDSQLPKDRFSAERLKGVDSTLKIQPAKLEDSAVYLCASSSLAGRARHEQFFGPGTRLTVL.

The chain employs TRBV29-1 and TRBJ2-1; D is ambiguous. The CDR3 is made up of 12 amino acids. In germline, CDR1 is SQVTM, CDR2 ANQGSEA. Trimming removed 4 bases from V and 5 bases from J, with 9 bases in between. The CDR3 loop reads CSVGTDNNEQFF. DNA of the CDR3: TGCAGCGTTGGGACCGATAACAATGAGCAGTTCTTC.

This clone was observed a single time. V and J are TRBV6-5 and TRBJ2-6; D gene ambiguous. V was shortened by 4 bases and J by 2 bases, with 9 bases between the two germline ends. CDR3 length: 15 amino acids. CDR1 is MNHEY and CDR2 is SVGAGI in the germline V gene. The CDR3 sequence is CASSSQATGANVLTF. For the CDR3, the DNA is TGTGCCAGCAGTTCCCAAGCTACTGGGGCCAACGTCCTGACTTTC.

The J gene is TRBJ1-2, the V gene TRBV30; the D is unclear. Deletions cut 2 bases from V and 4 bases from J, with 20 bases between. This CDR3 contains 16 residues. CDR1 is GTSNPN, CDR2 SVGIG, per germline (reference sequence). CDR3 coding DNA: TGTGCCTGGAGTTTTGGAGGAGGGAATAACATCTATGGCTACACCTTC. Protein sequence: CAWSFGGGNNIYGYTF. The entire variable domain, with the rest obtained from reference TRBV30 and TRBJ1-2, is as follows: SQTIHQWPATLVQPVGSPLSLECTVEGTSNPNLYWYRQAAGRGLQLLFYSVGIGQISSEVPQNLSASRPQDRQFILSSKKLLLSDSGFYLCAWSFGGGNNIYGYTFGSGTRLTVV.

The V gene is TRBV11-3, the J gene TRBJ2-7; TRBD2 matches at 10 bases. Germline-derived CDR1 and CDR2 are SGHNT and YENEEA. The CDR3 length is 15 residues. With 1 base clipped from V and 3 bases from J, the junction kept 3 bases outside the gene matches. CDR3 sequence (DNA): TGTGCCAGCAGCTTAGTGGCTAGCGGGAGCTACGAGCAGTACTTC. It yields the protein CASSLVASGSYEQYF. The full variable domain, with the rest looked up from reference TRBV11-3 and TRBJ2-7, is EAGVVQSPRYKIIEKKQPVAFWCNPISGHNTLYWYLQNLGQGPELLIRYENEEAVDDSQLPKDRFSAERLKGVDSTLKIQPAELGDSAVYLCASSLVASGSYEQYFGPGTRLTVT.

This chain connects TRBV19 to TRBJ1-5; D might be TRBD1 (6 bases). From germline, CDR1 is LNHDA and CDR2 SQIVND (reference sequence). The CDR3 spans 14 residues. The V end was cut by 4 bases, the J end by 4 bases, with 11 bases between. As DNA, the CDR3 is TGTGCCAGTAGTAATACAGGGCCTAATCAGCCCCAGCATTTT. This sequence encodes CASSNTGPNQPQHF. Supplemented by reference TRBV19 and TRBJ1-5, the full variable domain reads DGGITQSPKYLFRKEGQNVTLSCEQNLNHDAMYWYRQDPGQGLRLIYYSQIVNDFQKGDIAEGYSVSREKKESFPLTVTSAQKNPTAFYLCASSNTGPNQPQHFGDGTRLSIL.

The rearrangement links TRBV7-9 to TRBJ1-4; 8 bases are a match to TRBD1. The CDR3 loop spans 14 amino acids. Per germline, CDR1 SEHNR and CDR2 FQNEAQ (reference sequence). V trimming: 1 base; J trimming: 7 bases; junction bases outside the gene matches: 2. The chain's CDR3 is CASSLVTGVEKLFF. As DNA, the CDR3 is TGTGCCAGCAGCTTAGTGACAGGGGTTGAAAAACTGTTTTTT.

This clone was found once. The V gene is TRBV2, the J gene TRBJ2-5; 13 bases fit TRBD2. The germline V gene encodes CDR1 SNHLY and CDR2 FYNNEI. The CDR3 runs to 15 residues. Losses at the gene ends were 5 bases for V and 9 bases for J; bases not matched to a gene: 9. The CDR3 region is CASSSGLAGVPAQYF. CDR3 DNA sequence: TGTGCCAGCAGTTCAGGACTAGCGGGAGTGCCCGCCCAGTACTTC.

This clone was seen only once. The chain is built from TRBV11-3 and TRBJ1-1, with 7 positions matching TRBD1. J lost 7 bases, V lost 1 base, and 9 bases had no gene match. This CDR3 contains 15 residues. From germline, CDR1 is SGHNT and CDR2 YENEEA. CDR3 residues: CASSLALMTGSEAFF. The CDR3 coding sequence is TGTGCCAGCAGCTTAGCCCTAATGACAGGGAGTGAAGCTTTCTTT.

Here the CDR3 reads CAWSLSGIPYGYTF. The CDR3 DNA is TGTGCCTGGAGCCTCTCCGGGATACCCTATGGCTACACCTTC. V usage is TRBV30 and J usage is TRBJ1-2; D unresolved. Trimming stripped 3 bases from V and 4 bases from J, with 15 bases between. From germline, CDR1 is GTSNPN and CDR2 SVGIG (reference sequence). The CDR3 is 14 residues long.

The sample holds one count of this clone. The chain recombines TRBV11-2 with TRBJ1-1; D not resolved. The germline V gene encodes CDR1 SGHAT and CDR2 FQNNGV. V shed 1 base and J shed 5 bases, with 11 bases lying between them. This CDR3 is built from 14 residues. The CDR3, as DNA: TGTGCCAGCAGCTTAGTTTTCCGACGAACTGAAGCTTTCTTT. This translates into CASSLVFRRTEAFF. Full variable domain (missing parts from reference TRBV11-2 and TRBJ1-1): EAGVAQSPRYKIIEKRQSVAFWCNPISGHATLYWYQQILGQGPKLLIQFQNNGVVDDSQLPKDRFSAERLKGVDSTLKIQPAKLEDSAVYLCASSLVFRRTEAFFGQGTRLTVV.

V and J are TRBV6-5 and TRBJ1-3, with D possibly matching TRBD1 (5 bases). This CDR3 has 12 amino acids. Trimming stripped 11 bases from V and 8 bases from J, with 16 bases between. Per germline, CDR1 MNHEY and CDR2 SVGAGI. CDR3: CAAWGTGDTIYF. Written as DNA, the CDR3 is TGTGCCGCGTGGGGTACGGGGGACACCATATATTTT.

The chain joins TRBV5-5 to TRBJ1-1; D not resolved. Between the trimmed V and J ends, which lost 0 bases and 1 base, there was a span of 4 bases. Germline CDR1 SGHKS, CDR2 YYEKEE (reference sequence). The CDR3 is 13 residues long. The CDR3 protein is CASSLEGNTEAFF. The CDR3 DNA sequence: TGTGCCAGCAGCTTGGAAGGGAACACTGAAGCTTTCTTT.

The chain has TRBV18 and TRBJ2-2; D is unclear. This CDR3 comprises 16 residues. Germline CDR1 is KGHSH and CDR2 is LQKENI. V was pared by 2 bases and J by 0 bases, with 10 bases between. The CDR3 is CASSPGSESNTGELFF. The CDR3 bases are TGTGCCAGCTCACCAGGAAGCGAGTCGAACACCGGGGAGCTGTTTTTT.

In this sample, this clone turned up a few times. V usage is TRBV29-1 and J usage is TRBJ1-2; a weak D match, TRBD1 (5 bases). CDR3 size: 14 residues. V lost 5 bases and J 0 bases, leaving 13 bases between the germline ends. CDR1 is SQVTM, CDR2 ANQGSEA, per germline. The CDR3 reads CSVSLTGANYGYTF. CDR3 nucleotides: TGCAGCGTTTCCTTAACAGGAGCTAACTATGGCTACACCTTC.

The chain has TRBV10-1 and TRBJ2-3, with 9 bases that match TRBD2. This CDR3 comprises 15 residues. Germline CDR1 and CDR2: WNHNN and SYGVQD (reference sequence). The V and J ends lost 0 bases and 8 bases, in that order; junction bases with no gene match: 6. This CDR3 reads CASSESGGLASTQYF. In nucleotides, the CDR3 is TGCGCCAGCAGTGAGTCAGGGGGACTAGCCAGTACGCAGTATTTT.

In this sample, this clone turned up once. The rearrangement uses TRBV6-5 and TRBJ2-2; D uncertain. The germline V and J ends were trimmed by 0 bases and 3 bases, with 5 bases remaining between them. CDR1 and CDR2 (germline): MNHEY, SVGAGI. This CDR3 is built from 14 residues. Here the CDR3 DNA reads TGTGCCAGCAGTTACTCAGGGTACACCGGGGAGCTGTTTTTT. Translated, it gives CASSYSGYTGELFF.

This chain uses TRBV14 with TRBJ2-1; D tentatively fits TRBD1 or TRBD2 (5 bases each). CDR1 SGHDN and CDR2 FVKESK come from the germline V gene. V lost 0 bases and J lost 3, with 6 bases in between. The CDR3 runs 14 residues. CDR3 sequence: CASSQEGVYNEQFF. In DNA, the CDR3 is TGTGCCAGCAGCCAAGAGGGGGTCTACAATGAGCAGTTCTTC. Using reference TRBV14 and TRBJ2-1 for the parts outside the CDR3, the full variable domain is EAGVTQFPSHSVIEKGQTVTLRCDPISGHDNLYWYRRVMGKEIKFLLHFVKESKQDESGMPNNRFLAERTGGTYSTLKVQPAELEDSGVYFCASSQEGVYNEQFFGPGTRLTVL.

This chain joins TRBV29-1 and TRBJ1-1; D remains ambiguous. Germline V gene lookup returns CDR1 SQVTM and CDR2 ANQGSEA. The CDR3 length is 13 residues. With 5 bases removed from V and 5 bases from J, the gap between germline ends came to 15 bases. CDR3 nucleotides: TGCAGCGTTAATGAGGGCGTTTGGACTGAAGCTTTCTTT. Protein product: CSVNEGVWTEAFF.

The chain recombines TRBV7-6 with TRBJ2-5; 7 nucleotides align to TRBD2. The J segment lost 2 bases and the V segment lost 4 bases, leaving 7 bases of the junction unmatched. Germline CDR1 and CDR2: SGHVS and FNYEAQ. CDR3 size: 15 residues. The CDR3 spells CASSSEAGRQETQYF. In DNA, the CDR3 is TGTGCCAGCAGCTCAGAAGCGGGAAGGCAAGAGACCCAGTACTTC. Using reference TRBV7-6 and TRBJ2-5 for the parts outside the CDR3, the full variable domain is GAGVSQSPRYKVTKRGQDVALRCDPISGHVSLYWYRQALGQGPEFLTYFNYEAQQDKSGLPNDRFSAERPEGSISTLTIQRTEQRDSAMYRCASSSEAGRQETQYFGPGTRLLVL.

This chain connects TRBV5-4 to TRBJ1-1; TRBD1 matches 7 bases. Trimming cost V 4 bases and J 1 base; bases outside gene matches: 10. The CDR3 has 16 residues. Germline V gives CDR1 SGHNT, CDR2 YYREEE (reference sequence). The CDR3 spells CASSPLQGTENTEAFF. As DNA, the CDR3 is TGTGCCAGCAGCCCCCTACAGGGGACGGAGAACACTGAAGCTTTCTTT.

This clone has only a few counts. This CDR3 is CASSVGVVPPYEQYF. CDR3 DNA: TGCGCCAGCAGTGTTGGGGTGGTTCCTCCCTACGAGCAGTACTTC. The rearrangement uses TRBV10-1 and TRBJ2-7; no definite D call. Germline V gene lookup returns CDR1 WNHNN and CDR2 SYGVQD (reference sequence). The CDR3 runs to 15 residues. V lost 4 bases, J lost 2 bases, and 15 bases lay in between.

The chain joins TRBV5-1 to TRBJ2-3; 7 bases map to TRBD2. Germline V gives CDR1 SGHRS, CDR2 YFSETQ. The CDR3 runs to 16 residues. J lost 3 bases, V lost 4 bases, and 11 bases had no gene match. CDR3 in amino acids: CASSDPGGSGTDTQYF. For the CDR3, the DNA is TGCGCCAGCAGCGATCCCGGGGGGTCGGGGACAGATACGCAGTATTTT.

The chain links TRBV19 to TRBJ2-3; 9 bases are shared with TRBD1. The V gene's germline CDR1 is LNHDA and CDR2 SQIVND (reference sequence). The V gene end was trimmed by 4 bases and the J gene end by 3 bases; junction bases not matched to a gene: 8. The CDR3 extends over 16 amino acids. The CDR3 region is CASSSPRQGGTDTQYF. The CDR3 region has the DNA TGTGCCAGTAGTAGCCCTAGACAGGGGGGGACAGATACGCAGTATTTT.

The V and J genes are TRBV5-4 and TRBJ1-2; weak D call: TRBD1 (6 bases). Between the trimmed V and J ends, which lost 3 bases and 10 bases, there was a span of 16 bases. This CDR3 comprises 13 residues. Germline CDR1 is SGHNT and CDR2 is YYREEE (reference sequence). CDR3 residues: CASSYAGGGDYTF. The CDR3 coding sequence is TGTGCCAGCAGCTACGCGGGAGGGGGGGACTACACCTTC.

A single count supports this clone. DNA for the CDR3: TGTGCCAGCAGCTTAGGGCGGGACAGGGAGCAGTTCTTC. Amino acids: CASSLGRDREQFF. This chain joins TRBV11-2 and TRBJ2-1; 8 positions match TRBD1. Trimming took 1 base from V and 10 from J; bases not matched to a gene: 3. Germline V gives CDR1 SGHAT, CDR2 FQNNGV. The CDR3 is 13 amino acids.

This chain joins TRBV5-6 and TRBJ2-7, with 7 bases fitting TRBD1. CDR3 length equals 16 residues. The ends lost 1 base at V and 3 bases at J; junction bases unmatched: 10. Germline V gene lookup returns CDR1 SGHDT and CDR2 YYEEEE. For the CDR3, the DNA is TGTGCCAGCAGCTTGTGGGGACCGGGACAGCTCTACGAGCAGTACTTC. Translation: CASSLWGPGQLYEQYF.

On this clone itself: Other DNA sequences in the same sample also yield this CDR3. The chain's CDR3 is CASTRDQVGYEQYF. The CDR3 DNA reads as TGCGCCAGCACGCGGGATCAGGTCGGCTACGAGCAGTACTTC. This chain uses TRBV5-1 with TRBJ2-7; possibly TRBD2 for D (6 bases). The CDR3 runs 14 residues. CDR1 is SGHRS and CDR2 is YFSETQ in the germline V gene. V shed 6 bases and J shed 3 bases, with 16 bases lying between them.

The chain couples TRBV7-2 to TRBJ1-2; 8 bases match TRBD1. The CDR3 has 16 residues. Germline trimming cut 2 bases from V and 0 bases from J; bases unmatched to any gene: 5. CDR1 is SGHTA, CDR2 FQGNSA, per germline. Here the CDR3 DNA reads TGTGCCAGCAGCTTACTTGGGACAGGAGCTAACTATGGCTACACCTTC. It translates to CASSLLGTGANYGYTF.